A selection of T cell receptor beta chains follows, all from one sample in a study of OX40 agonist ivuxolimab in advanced cancers. Repertoires were generated with immunoSEQ multiplex PCR, while TCRdb's copy carries only in-frame clones and drops some. The table includes 70,000 to 80,000 clones, 92% detected once. Sample: CD4+ or CD8+ T cells sorted from blood, taken in a trial of the OX40 agonist ivuxolimab. Receptors were obtained from an adult with an advanced solid tumor such as melanoma, head and neck, liver or kidney cancer. CDR3s include the opening cysteine and the closing phenylalanine or tryptophan. A D gene is named only where the DNA matches it firmly. Only some rows state a clone size, as once, few, many or a class for expanded clones.

NA TRBJ2-1 TRBV10-3 15 TRBD2 CAIRALAGERNEQFF TGTGCCATCAGGGCACTAGCGGGAGAAAGAAATGAGCAGTTCTTC
NA TRBJ2-3 TRBV10-3 15 NA CATRAKGGGTDTQYF TGTGCCACCCGGGCTAAAGGGGGGGGCACAGATACGCAGTATTTT
NA TRBJ2-7 TRBV10-1 15 NA CASSEAGGGPYEQYF TGCGCCAGCAGTGAGGCAGGGGGGGGTCCCTACGAGCAGTACTTC
NA TRBJ1-1 TRBV19 16 TRBD1 CASSTTGEARDTEAFF TGTGCCAGTAGTACGACAGGGGAAGCCCGGGACACTGAAGCTTTCTTT
once TRBJ2-7 TRBV11-3 14 NA CASSPRARSYEQYF TGTGCCAGCAGCCCTCGAGCCCGCTCCTACGAGCAGTACTTC
NA TRBJ1-1 TRBV5-5 14 NA CASSLASAGAEAFF TGTGCCAGCAGCTTGGCCTCCGCGGGGGCTGAAGCTTTCTTT
NA TRBJ2-7 TRBV5-1 16 TRBD1 CASSFMGQGSAYEQYF TGCGCCAGCAGCTTTATGGGACAGGGAAGTGCCTACGAGCAGTACTTC
NA TRBJ1-5 TRBV6-1 15 TRBD1 CASSENGQGGQPQHF TGTGCCAGCAGTGAAAACGGACAGGGAGGTCAGCCCCAGCATTTT
NA TRBJ2-7 TRBV10-3 15 TRBD2 CAIRPTSGISYEQYF TGTGCCATCAGACCTACTAGCGGGATATCCTACGAGCAGTACTTC
NA TRBJ1-1 TRBV2 13 NA CASSQGVHTEAFF TGTGCCAGCAGTCAGGGTGTTCACACTGAAGCTTTCTTT
NA TRBJ2-7 TRBV19 16 TRBD2 CASTLSGTSGSGEQYF TGTGCCAGTACCCTCTCGGGGACTAGCGGGAGTGGCGAGCAGTACTTC
NA TRBJ2-3 TRBV18 16 TRBD1 CASSPMGTGVTDTQYF TGTGCCAGCTCACCGATGGGGACAGGGGTTACAGATACGCAGTATTTT
NA TRBJ2-7 TRBV15 14 NA CATSRDKGSYEQYF TGTGCCACCAGCAGAGATAAAGGGTCCTACGAGCAGTACTTC
NA TRBJ2-2 TRBV4-1 16 NA CASSQGGLVSTGELFF TGCGCCAGCAGCCAGGGGGGTCTAGTATCCACCGGGGAGCTGTTTTTT
NA TRBJ2-6 TRBV6-5 15 NA CASSRKNSGANVLTF TGTGCCAGCAGTCGCAAAAACTCTGGGGCCAACGTCCTGACTTTC
few TRBJ2-7 TRBV14 14 TRBD2 CASSQGGRSGEQYF TGTGCCAGCAGCCAAGGCGGGAGATCTGGGGAGCAGTACTTC
few TRBJ2-7 TRBV6-1 14 TRBD2 CASSESGISYEQYF TGTGCCAGCAGTGAAAGCGGGATCTCCTACGAGCAGTACTTC
NA TRBJ1-3 TRBV25-1 14 NA CASSPSGAGNTIYF TGTGCCAGCAGTCCCTCAGGGGCAGGAAACACCATATATTTT
NA TRBJ1-4 TRBV29-1 14 NA CSVEGSGDNEKLFF TGCAGCGTTGAAGGGTCAGGCGATAATGAAAAACTGTTTTTT
NA TRBJ2-1 TRBV5-1 14 NA CASSLGQRGEEQFF TGCGCCAGCAGCTTGGGGCAGCGAGGAGAAGAGCAGTTCTTC
once TRBJ1-1 TRBV13 14 NA CASKSGGRGTEAFF TGTGCCAGCAAAAGCGGAGGGCGCGGCACTGAAGCTTTCTTT
few TRBJ2-3 TRBV19 15 TRBD2 CASTPGLGITDTQYF TGTGCCAGTACCCCAGGACTAGGGATCACAGATACGCAGTATTTT
NA TRBJ1-1 TRBV19 14 NA CASSQGLVNTEAFF TGTGCCAGTAGTCAGGGTTTGGTGAACACTGAAGCTTTCTTT
NA TRBJ2-1 TRBV23-1 17 NA CASSPEPDPKPYNEQFF TGCGCCAGCAGTCCAGAGCCAGACCCAAAACCTTACAATGAGCAGTTCTTC
NA TRBJ2-1 TRBV10-1 20 NA CASSESKVASASPSYNEQFF TGCGCCAGCAGTGAGTCGAAGGTGGCTAGCGCGTCCCCCTCCTACAATGAGCAGTTCTTC
once TRBJ2-1 TRBV6-5 16 TRBD2 CASSYLLAGGPSEQFF TGTGCCAGCAGTTACCTACTAGCGGGAGGGCCGAGTGAGCAGTTCTTC
NA TRBJ2-1 TRBV11-3 13 NA CASMLNSYNEQFF TGTGCCAGCATGCTCAACTCCTACAATGAGCAGTTCTTC
NA TRBJ2-7 TRBV5-1 13 NA CASSVRDSGEQYF TGCGCCAGCAGCGTCAGGGATTCGGGTGAGCAGTACTTC
NA TRBJ1-1 TRBV6-5 14 NA CASSYSTGNTEAFF TGTGCCAGCAGTTACTCGACCGGGAACACTGAAGCTTTCTTT
NA TRBJ2-5 TRBV7-2 13 NA CASSQGLQETQYF TGTGCCAGCAGCCAAGGACTACAAGAGACCCAGTACTTC
NA TRBJ2-7 TRBV15 15 NA CATSREAISSYEQYF TGTGCCACCAGCAGAGAGGCGATTTCTTCCTACGAGCAGTACTTC
NA TRBJ2-4 TRBV7-8 15 NA CASSLTQDAKNIQYF TGTGCCAGCAGCTTGACACAGGATGCCAAAAACATTCAGTACTTC
NA TRBJ2-3 TRBV4-1 17 NA CASSQGPRGNRTDTQYF TGCGCCAGCAGCCAAGGCCCTCGGGGGAATCGTACAGATACGCAGTATTTT
NA TRBJ1-1 TRBV29-1 11 NA CSVVPGTEAFF TGCAGCGTTGTTCCTGGGACTGAAGCTTTCTTT
NA TRBJ1-5 TRBV5-5 16 NA CASSPGHTNSNQPQHF TGTGCCAGCAGCCCCGGACACACGAATAGCAATCAGCCCCAGCATTTT
once TRBJ2-5 TRBV5-1 15 TRBD2 CASSLPGGGQETQYF TGCGCCAGCAGCCTCCCGGGAGGAGGTCAAGAGACCCAGTACTTC
NA TRBJ2-7 TRBV27 16 NA CASSFLLLPGTYEQYF TGTGCCAGCAGTTTTCTACTCCTCCCTGGGACCTACGAGCAGTACTTC
NA TRBJ1-2 TRBV2 14 NA CASNFQGSNYGYTF TGTGCCAGCAACTTTCAGGGCTCTAACTATGGCTACACCTTC
NA TRBJ2-5 TRBV18 16 TRBD2 CASSPPILAGGETQYF TGTGCCAGCTCACCACCGATCTTAGCGGGAGGCGAGACCCAGTACTTC
NA TRBJ2-2 TRBV19 14 NA CASSISDSTGELFF TGTGCCAGTAGTATTAGCGATAGCACCGGGGAGCTGTTTTTT
NA TRBJ2-7 TRBV6-5 12 TRBD1 CASSRQGTEQYF TGTGCCAGCAGTCGACAGGGTACCGAGCAGTACTTC
once TRBJ1-3 TRBV4-2 15 TRBD1 CASSQATGAGNTIYF TGTGCCAGCAGCCAAGCCACAGGGGCTGGAAACACCATATATTTT
NA TRBJ2-7 TRBV5-1 15 TRBD2 CASWLGIAGAYEQYF TGCGCCAGCTGGTTGGGAATAGCGGGAGCCTACGAGCAGTACTTC
NA TRBJ2-1 TRBV11-3 17 TRBD2 CASSLAASGSTYNEQFF TGTGCCAGCAGCTTAGCGGCTAGCGGGAGTACCTACAATGAGCAGTTCTTC
NA TRBJ2-3 TRBV12-5 19 TRBD2 CASGSQGESYSGMADTQYF TGTGCTAGTGGTTCACAGGGAGAGAGTTATAGCGGGATGGCAGATACGCAGTATTTT
once TRBJ2-1 TRBV5-1 14 TRBD1 CASSPGQGYNEQFF TGCGCCAGCAGCCCGGGACAGGGGTACAATGAGCAGTTCTTC
NA TRBJ2-3 TRBV5-4 15 TRBD2 CASSSLAGGTDTQYF TGTGCCAGCAGCTCCTTAGCGGGAGGAACAGATACGCAGTATTTT
NA TRBJ2-6 TRBV5-1 18 TRBD1 CASSLSDRGPSGANVLTF TGCGCCAGCAGCTTGAGTGACAGGGGTCCTTCTGGGGCCAACGTCCTGACTTTC
NA TRBJ2-7 TRBV4-3 13 NA CASSQVLLSEQYF TGCGCCAGCAGCCAAGTTTTGCTCTCCGAGCAGTACTTC
NA TRBJ2-1 TRBV5-8 19 NA CASSLVGTPVFSSYNEQFF TGTGCCAGCAGCTTGGTGGGGACTCCGGTTTTTAGCTCCTACAATGAGCAGTTCTTC
NA TRBJ2-7 TRBV27 15 TRBD1 CASSLDWQGAYEQYF TGTGCCAGCAGTTTAGATTGGCAGGGGGCATACGAGCAGTACTTC
NA TRBJ2-1 TRBV5-1 14 TRBD1 CASSPGQATNEQFF TGCGCCAGCAGCCCCGGACAGGCGACCAATGAGCAGTTCTTC
NA TRBJ1-2 TRBV5-4 14 TRBD1 CASRPGTVGYGYTF TGTGCCAGCAGACCCGGGACAGTGGGCTATGGCTACACCTTC
NA TRBJ2-3 TRBV7-9 15 TRBD1 CASSWGQGFTDTQYF TGTGCCAGCAGTTGGGGACAGGGTTTCACAGATACGCAGTATTTT
NA TRBJ2-7 TRBV19 13 TRBD2 CASSLASGYEQYF TGTGCCAGTAGTTTGGCTAGCGGCTACGAGCAGTACTTC